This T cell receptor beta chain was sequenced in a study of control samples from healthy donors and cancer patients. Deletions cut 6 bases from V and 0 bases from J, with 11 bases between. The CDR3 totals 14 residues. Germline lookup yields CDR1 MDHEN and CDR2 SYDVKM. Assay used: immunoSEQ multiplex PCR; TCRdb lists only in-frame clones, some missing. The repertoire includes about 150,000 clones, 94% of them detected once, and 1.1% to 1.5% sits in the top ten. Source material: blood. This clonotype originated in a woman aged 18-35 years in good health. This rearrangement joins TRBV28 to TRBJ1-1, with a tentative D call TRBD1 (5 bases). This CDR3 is CASRYSTVNTEAFF. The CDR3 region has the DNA TGTGCCAGCAGATATTCGACAGTGAACACTGAAGCTTTCTTT.